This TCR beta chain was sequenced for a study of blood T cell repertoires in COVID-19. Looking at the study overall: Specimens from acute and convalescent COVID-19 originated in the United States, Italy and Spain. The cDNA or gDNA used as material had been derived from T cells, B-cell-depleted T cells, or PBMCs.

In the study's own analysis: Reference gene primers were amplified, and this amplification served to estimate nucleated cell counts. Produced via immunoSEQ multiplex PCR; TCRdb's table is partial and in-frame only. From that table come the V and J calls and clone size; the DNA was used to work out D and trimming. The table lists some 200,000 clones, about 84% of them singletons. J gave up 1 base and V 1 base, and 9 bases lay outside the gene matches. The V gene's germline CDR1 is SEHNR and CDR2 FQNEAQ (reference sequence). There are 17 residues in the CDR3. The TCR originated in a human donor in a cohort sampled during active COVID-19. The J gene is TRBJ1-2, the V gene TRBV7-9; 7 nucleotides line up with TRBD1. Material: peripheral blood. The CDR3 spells CASSLVGRGGGNYGYTF. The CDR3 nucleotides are TGTGCCAGCAGCTTAGTTGGGAGAGGGGGCGGTAACTATGGCTACACCTTC.